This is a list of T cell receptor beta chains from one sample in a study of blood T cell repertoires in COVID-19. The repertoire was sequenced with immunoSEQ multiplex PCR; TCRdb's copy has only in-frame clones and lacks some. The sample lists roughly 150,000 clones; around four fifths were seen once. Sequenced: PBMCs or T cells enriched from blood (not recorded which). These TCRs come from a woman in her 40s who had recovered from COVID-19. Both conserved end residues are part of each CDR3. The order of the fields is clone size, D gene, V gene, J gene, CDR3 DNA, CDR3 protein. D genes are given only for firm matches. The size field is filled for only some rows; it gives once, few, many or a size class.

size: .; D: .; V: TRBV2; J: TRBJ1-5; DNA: TGTGCCAGCAGGGAGGGGAATCAGCCCCAGCATTTT; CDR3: CASREGNQPQHF
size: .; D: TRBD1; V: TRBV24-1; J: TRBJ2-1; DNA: TGTGCCACCAGTGACGGTGGACAGGGCTCCTACAATGAGCAGTTCTTC; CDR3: CATSDGGQGSYNEQFF
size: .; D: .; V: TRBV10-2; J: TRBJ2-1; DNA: TGCGCCAGCAGCCCCAGGGGAAGCTCCTACAATGAGCAGTTCTTC; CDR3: CASSPRGSSYNEQFF
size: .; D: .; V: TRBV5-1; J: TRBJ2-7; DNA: TGCGCCAGCACCACCGATAACAGGGGAGGCTCCTACGAGCAGTACTTC; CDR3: CASTTDNRGGSYEQYF
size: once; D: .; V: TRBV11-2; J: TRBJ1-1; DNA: TGTGCCAGCAGCCCCGGACGGCGCAGGGGTACTGAAGCTTTCTTT; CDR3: CASSPGRRRGTEAFF
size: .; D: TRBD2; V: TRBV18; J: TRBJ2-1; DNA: TGTGCCAGCTCACCATCTAGCGGGAGCGGAAATGAGCAGTTCTTC; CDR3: CASSPSSGSGNEQFF
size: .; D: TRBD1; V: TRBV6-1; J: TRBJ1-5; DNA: TGTGCCAGCAACCACCGACAGGGTAATCAGCCCCAGCATTTT; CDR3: CASNHRQGNQPQHF
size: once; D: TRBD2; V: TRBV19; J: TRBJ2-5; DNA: TGTGCCAGTAGGTCTAGCGGGAGTGTAGAGACCCAGTACTTC; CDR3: CASRSSGSVETQYF
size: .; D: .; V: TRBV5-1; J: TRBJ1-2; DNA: TGCGCCAGCAGCTTGGAAGTGCTCCACTCGGGTGGCTACACCTTC; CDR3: CASSLEVLHSGGYTF
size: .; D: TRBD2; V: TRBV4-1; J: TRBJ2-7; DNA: TGCGCCAGCAGCCCGTCTATAGCGGGATCATACGAGCAGTACTTC; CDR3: CASSPSIAGSYEQYF
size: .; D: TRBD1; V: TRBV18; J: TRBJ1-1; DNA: TGTGCCAGCTCACCGGGAGATTTTCAGGGGGCTAACACTGAAGCTTTCTTT; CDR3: CASSPGDFQGANTEAFF
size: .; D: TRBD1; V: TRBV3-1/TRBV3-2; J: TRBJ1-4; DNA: TGTGCCAGCAGTCAGGGGGTCACTAATGAAAAACTGTTTTTT; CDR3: CASSQGVTNEKLFF
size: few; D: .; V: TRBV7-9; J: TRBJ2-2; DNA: TGTGCCAGCAGCCAGTTTACGAACACCGGGGAGCTGTTTTTT; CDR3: CASSQFTNTGELFF
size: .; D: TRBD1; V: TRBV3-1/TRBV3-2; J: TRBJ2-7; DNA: TGTGCCAGCAGCCAAGGCTATGGACAGGAGAACTACGAGCAGTACTTC; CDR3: CASSQGYGQENYEQYF
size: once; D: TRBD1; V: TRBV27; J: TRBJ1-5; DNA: TGTGCCAGCAGTTTCGGGACAGGAGCCAATCAGCCCCAGCATTTT; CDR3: CASSFGTGANQPQHF
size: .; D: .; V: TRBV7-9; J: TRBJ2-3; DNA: TGTGCCAGCAGCCAAACTAGTCTGAACACAGATACGCAGTATTTT; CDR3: CASSQTSLNTDTQYF
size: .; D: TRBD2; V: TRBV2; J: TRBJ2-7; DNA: TGTGCCAGCGCCGCGTCCATAGCGGGAAAGGCCTACGAGCAGTACTTC; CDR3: CASAASIAGKAYEQYF
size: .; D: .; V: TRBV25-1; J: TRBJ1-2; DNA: TGTGCCAGCAGTGACTCTAGATCGCCTGGCTACACCTTC; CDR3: CASSDSRSPGYTF
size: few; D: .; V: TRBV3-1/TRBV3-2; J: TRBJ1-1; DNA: TGTGCCAGCAGCCAAGAACGGGTAATGTGGACTGAAGCTTTCTTT; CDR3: CASSQERVMWTEAFF
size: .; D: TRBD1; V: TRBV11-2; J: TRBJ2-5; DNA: TGTGCCAGCAGCCGGACAGGGCAACAAGAGACCCAGTACTTC; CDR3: CASSRTGQQETQYF
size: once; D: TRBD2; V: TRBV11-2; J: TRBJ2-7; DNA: TGTGCCAGCACCTCTAGCGGGGTCAACTACGAGCAGTACTTC; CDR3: CASTSSGVNYEQYF
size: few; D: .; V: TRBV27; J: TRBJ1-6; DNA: TGTGCCAGTGCCGCGGGTAGGTCCGTTTCCCTCCACTTT; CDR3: CASAAGRSVSLHF
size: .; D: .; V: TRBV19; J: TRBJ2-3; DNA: TGTGCCAGTAGTCGTAGTGGCACAGATACGCAGTATTTT; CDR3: CASSRSGTDTQYF
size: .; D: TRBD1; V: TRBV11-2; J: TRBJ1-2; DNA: TGTGCCAGCAGCTTCCGGACAGGGGGAAGTGGCTACACCTTC; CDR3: CASSFRTGGSGYTF
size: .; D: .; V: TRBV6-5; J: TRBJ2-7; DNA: TGTGCCAGCAAACAGCACTACGAGCAGTACTTC; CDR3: CASKQHYEQYF
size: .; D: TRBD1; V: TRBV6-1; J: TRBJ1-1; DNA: TGTGCCAGCAGTGAGTTCACAGGGGAGAACACTGAAGCTTTCTTT; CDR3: CASSEFTGENTEAFF
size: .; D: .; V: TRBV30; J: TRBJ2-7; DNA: TGTGCCTGGAGCATAGGGGGTTCGACCTACGAGCAGTACTTC; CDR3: CAWSIGGSTYEQYF
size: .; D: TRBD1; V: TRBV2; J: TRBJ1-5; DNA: TGTGCCAGCAGTCGGATATACAGGGGAGATCAGCCCCAGCATTTT; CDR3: CASSRIYRGDQPQHF
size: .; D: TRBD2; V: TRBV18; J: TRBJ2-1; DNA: TGTGCCAGCTCACCTCCTCAGCGGGGGATCACCTACAATGAGCAGTTCTTC; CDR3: CASSPPQRGITYNEQFF
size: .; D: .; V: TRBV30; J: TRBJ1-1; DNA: TGTGCCTGGCTGAGGTTTCGGGAAGCTTTCTTT; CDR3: CAWLRFREAFF
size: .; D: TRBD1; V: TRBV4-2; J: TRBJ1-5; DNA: TGTGCCAGCAGCCAAGTTAGACAGGGGGTAAATCAGCCCCAGCATTTT; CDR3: CASSQVRQGVNQPQHF
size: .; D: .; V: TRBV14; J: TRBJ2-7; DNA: TGTGCCAGCGGCGGGTCTCCCTCCTACGAGCAGTACTTC; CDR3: CASGGSPSYEQYF
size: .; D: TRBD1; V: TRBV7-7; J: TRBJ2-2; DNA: TGTGCTAGCAGCAACACAGGGGGCTATGCCACCGGGGAGCTGTTTTTT; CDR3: CASSNTGGYATGELFF
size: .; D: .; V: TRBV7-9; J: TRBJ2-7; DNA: TGTGCCAGCAGCTTCGAACACTACGAGCAGTACTTC; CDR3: CASSFEHYEQYF
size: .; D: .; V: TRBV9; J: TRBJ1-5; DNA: TGTGCCAGCCCCGCATTACAGGGCCCAAATCAGCCCCAGCATTTT; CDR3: CASPALQGPNQPQHF
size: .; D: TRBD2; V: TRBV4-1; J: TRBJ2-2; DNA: TGCGCCAGCAGCCGATTTATGCCTAGCGGGAGCCGGGCGTCTGGGGGCACCGGGGAGCTGTTTTTT; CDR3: CASSRFMPSGSRASGGTGELFF
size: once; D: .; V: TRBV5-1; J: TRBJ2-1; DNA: TGCGCCAGCAGCTTCAGTGGACTAGGGGGGGATGAGCAGTTCTTC; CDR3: CASSFSGLGGDEQFF
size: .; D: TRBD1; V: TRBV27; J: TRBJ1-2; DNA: TGTGCCAGCACTTCCCTAGGGGGCCGGGATGGCTACACCTTC; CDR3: CASTSLGGRDGYTF
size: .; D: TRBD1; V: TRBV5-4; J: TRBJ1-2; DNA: TGTGCCAGCAGCCTAACAGGGGCGAGGGGCTACACCTTC; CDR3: CASSLTGARGYTF
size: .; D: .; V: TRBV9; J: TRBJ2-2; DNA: TGTGCCAGCAGTAGATTTAACACCGGGGAGCTGTTTTTT; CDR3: CASSRFNTGELFF
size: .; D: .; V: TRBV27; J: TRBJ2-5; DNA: TGTGCCAGCAGCTCCCAGTTCCCGGGGGAGACCCAGTACTTC; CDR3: CASSSQFPGETQYF
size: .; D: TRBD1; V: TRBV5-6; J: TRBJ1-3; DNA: TGTGCCAGCAGCTCTGACAGGGGCGGGACCACCATATATTTT; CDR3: CASSSDRGGTTIYF
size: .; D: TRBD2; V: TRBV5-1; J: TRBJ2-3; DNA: TGCGCCAGCAGGCCCCTAGCGGGACGGGGCACAGATACGCAGTATTTT; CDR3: CASRPLAGRGTDTQYF
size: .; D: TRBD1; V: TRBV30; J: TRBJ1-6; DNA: TGTGCCTGGATGAATAGGGGGCTCTATAATTCACCCCTCCACTTT; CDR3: CAWMNRGLYNSPLHF
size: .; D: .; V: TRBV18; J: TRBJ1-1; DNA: TGTGCCAGCTCACCACACCCCCCAGGGGCGGGGAACACTGAAGCTTTCTTT; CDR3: CASSPHPPGAGNTEAFF
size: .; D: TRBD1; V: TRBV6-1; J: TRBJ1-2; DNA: TGTGCCAGCAGTGAAGCCTCCACAGGGGTCAACTATGGCTACACCTTC; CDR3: CASSEASTGVNYGYTF
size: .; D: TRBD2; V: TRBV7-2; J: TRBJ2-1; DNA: TGTGCCAGCAGCTTAGCATTCCTGCCGGGACTAGCGGGGGTGAAGTCCTACAATGAGCAGTTCTTC; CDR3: CASSLAFLPGLAGVKSYNEQFF
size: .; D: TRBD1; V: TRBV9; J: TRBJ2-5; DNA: TGTGCCAGCAGCGTAGACAGGGGCGAGACCCAGTACTTC; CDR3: CASSVDRGETQYF
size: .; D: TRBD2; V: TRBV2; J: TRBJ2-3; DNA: TGTGCCAGCAGGAAATTAGCGGGAACGACAGATACGCAGTATTTT; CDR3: CASRKLAGTTDTQYF
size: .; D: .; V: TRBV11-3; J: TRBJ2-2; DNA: TGTGCCAGCAGCTTAGGTTCGGTCAGGCATACCGGGGAGCTGTTTTTT; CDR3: CASSLGSVRHTGELFF
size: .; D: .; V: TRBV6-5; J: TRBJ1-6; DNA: TGTGCCAGCGACCAGAACGGGGATTCACCCCTCCACTTT; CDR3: CASDQNGDSPLHF